These 9 T cell receptor beta chains originate from one sample sequenced in a study of shared clonotypes between healthy human individuals (dated by TCRdb to the early 2020s). CD8 naive samples consisted of CD45RO-negative cells that were positively selected for CCR7, yielding a CD45RA+CCR7+ population without TemRA cells. Receptors were amplified or captured by the immunoSEQ multiplex PCR assay. TCRdb re-hosts the immuneACCESS table, in-frame sequences only. Its copies lack some clones; in the studies checked, an unresolved V gene accounts for under half of them, and the cause for the rest is not known. This sample holds 2 million to 2.5 million clones; about 92% were observed only once. Around 1.7% of the sample is in the top ten clones. The sequencing input was naive CD8+ T cells from PBMCs. The sample's cell subset or site label is to be understood as: CD45RA+CCR7+. The receptors come from a man younger than 30 in good health. Some clones in this sample may be carry-over from other donors' samples.

The chain recombines TRBV14 with TRBJ1-1, with D perhaps TRBD1 (5 bases). The CDR3 loop spans 14 amino acids. The V end was cut by 5 bases, the J end by 4 bases, with 14 bases between. CDR1 SGHDN and CDR2 FVKESK come from the germline V gene. CDR3 region: CASSIGGGGTEAFF. CDR3 in DNA: TGTGCCAGCAGCATAGGAGGTGGGGGCACTGAAGCTTTCTTT.

The chain combines TRBV29-1 with TRBJ2-5, with TRBD1 matching 8 bases. The CDR3 has 15 residues. V was pared by 3 bases and J by 4 bases, with 10 bases of the junction left unmatched. Germline V gives CDR1 SQVTM, CDR2 ANQGSEA. CDR3 nucleotide sequence: TGCAGCGTTGATGTTTGGCAGGGGGCCGGAGAGACCCAGTACTTC. Translated: CSVDVWQGAGETQYF.

The CDR3 DNA reads TGCGCCAGCAGCGGGGAGATTCCCTACAATGAGCAGTTCTTC. Translated: CASSGEIPYNEQFF. The chain combines TRBV4-1 with TRBJ2-1; D may be TRBD2 (5 bases). Trimming took off 5 bases at V and 2 bases at J, with 10 bases between the two ends. Germline V gene lookup returns CDR1 MGHRA and CDR2 YSYEKL. The CDR3 is 14 residues long.

This clone was found once. The CDR3 DNA is TGTGCCAGCAGTTCCCGGGGGGGGCGCACAGATACGCAGTATTTT. Its translation is CASSSRGGRTDTQYF. The chain recombines TRBV6-6 with TRBJ2-3; 8 bases fit TRBD2. V was clipped by 4 bases and J by 1 base; unmatched bases: 4. CDR1 and CDR2 (germline): MNHNY, SVGAGI (reference sequence). The CDR3 extends over 15 amino acids.

CDR3 nucleotides: TGTGCCAGAAGCTTACATCTGGCAGCGAACACCGGGGAGCTGTTTTTT. Translated: CARSLHLAANTGELFF. The chain carries TRBV5-3 and TRBJ2-2; D gene ambiguous. TRBV5-3 is designated an ORF whose function remains uncertain. Trimming took off 2 bases at V and 0 bases at J, with 11 bases between the two ends. CDR3 length: 16 amino acids.

The chain carries TRBV19 and TRBJ1-4; TRBD1 is a possible D gene (5 bases). V lost 7 bases, J lost 8 bases, and 14 bases lay in between. CDR1 is LNHDA, CDR2 SQIVND, per germline (reference sequence). This CDR3 region has 13 residues. Here the CDR3 DNA reads TGTGCCAGTACGGGGGGTGATACGGAAAAACTGTTTTTT. Its translation: CASTGGDTEKLFF.

The chain combines TRBV6-5 with TRBJ1-5; 7 nucleotides line up with TRBD1. V lost 9 bases and J lost 7; bases outside the gene matches: 12. The CDR3 is made up of 14 amino acids. Per germline, CDR1 MNHEY and CDR2 SVGAGI. The CDR3 DNA sequence: TGTGCCAGTTCCGGGACAGTTGTGGGCCAGCCCCAGCATTTT. It translates to CASSGTVVGQPQHF.

The V gene is TRBV27, the J gene TRBJ2-7, with 8 bases that match TRBD2. The germline V gene has CDR1 MNHEY and CDR2 SMNVEV (reference sequence). This CDR3 contains 15 residues. V was pared by 9 bases and J by 0 bases, with 10 bases of the junction left unmatched. This CDR3 is CASRAGGGLSYEQYF. CDR3 DNA sequence: TGTGCCAGTCGTGCGGGGGGCGGACTCTCCTACGAGCAGTACTTC.

The chain links TRBV15 to TRBJ1-4; D may be TRBD1 (6 bases). The CDR3 is 15 residues long. Trimming removed 3 bases from V and 5 bases from J, with 13 bases in between. In germline, CDR1 is LNHNV, CDR2 YYDKDF (reference sequence). CDR3 in amino acids: CATSSPDSLNEKLFF. CDR3 DNA sequence: TGTGCCACCAGCAGTCCGGACAGTCTAAATGAAAAACTGTTTTTT.